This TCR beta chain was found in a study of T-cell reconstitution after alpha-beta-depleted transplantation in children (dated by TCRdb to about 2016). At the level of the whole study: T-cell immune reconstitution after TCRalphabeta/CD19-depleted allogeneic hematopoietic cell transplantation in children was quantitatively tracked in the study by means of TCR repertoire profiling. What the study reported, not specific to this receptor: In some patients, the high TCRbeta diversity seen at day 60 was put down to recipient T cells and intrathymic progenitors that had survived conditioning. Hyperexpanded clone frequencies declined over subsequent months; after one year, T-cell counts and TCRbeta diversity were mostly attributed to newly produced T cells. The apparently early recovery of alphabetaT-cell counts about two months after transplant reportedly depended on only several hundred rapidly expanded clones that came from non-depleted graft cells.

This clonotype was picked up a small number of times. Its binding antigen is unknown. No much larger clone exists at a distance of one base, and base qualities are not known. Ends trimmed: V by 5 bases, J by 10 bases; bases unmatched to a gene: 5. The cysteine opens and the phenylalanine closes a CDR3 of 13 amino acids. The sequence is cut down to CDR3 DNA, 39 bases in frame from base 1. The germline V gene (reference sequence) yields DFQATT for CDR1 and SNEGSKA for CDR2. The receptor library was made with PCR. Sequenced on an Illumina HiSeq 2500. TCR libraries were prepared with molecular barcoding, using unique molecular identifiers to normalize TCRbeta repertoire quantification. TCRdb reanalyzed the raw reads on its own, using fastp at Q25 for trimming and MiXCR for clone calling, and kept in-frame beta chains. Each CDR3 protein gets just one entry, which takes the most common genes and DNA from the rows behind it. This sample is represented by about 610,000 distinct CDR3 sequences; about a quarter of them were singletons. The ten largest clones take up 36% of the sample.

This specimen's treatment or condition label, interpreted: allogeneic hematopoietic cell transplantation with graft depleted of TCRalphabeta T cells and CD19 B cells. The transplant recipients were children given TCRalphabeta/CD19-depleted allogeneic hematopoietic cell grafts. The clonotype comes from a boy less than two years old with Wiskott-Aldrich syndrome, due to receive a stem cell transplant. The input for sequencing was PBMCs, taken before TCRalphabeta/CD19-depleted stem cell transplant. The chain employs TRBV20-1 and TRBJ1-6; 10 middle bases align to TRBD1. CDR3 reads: CSAGKTGGSPLHF. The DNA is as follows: TGCAGTGCTGGAAAGACAGGGGGCTCACCCCTCCACTTT.